Described below is a single T cell receptor beta chain sequence and its context. This sample is part of a study of blood T cell repertoires in COVID-19. Study in general: Collection of acute and convalescent COVID-19 samples took place in the United States, Italy and Spain. From T cells, B-cell-depleted T cells, or PBMCs came the material, which was cDNA or gDNA.

Germline V CDR1 and CDR2: SGHTA, FQGNSA. The V and J ends lost 6 bases and 4 bases respectively, with 16 bases between them. This CDR3 is 15 amino acids long. Source study methods: Amplifying reference gene primers gave estimates of nucleated cell counts. Generated by immunoSEQ multiplex PCR, the TCRdb table keeps only in-frame clones and is missing some. V and J calls plus clone size are reproduced from that table; the DNA served to infer D and trimming. The sample comprises some 130,000 clones, approximately 88% of which are singletons, and around 10% rests with the top ten. This receptor was obtained from a man aged 45-60 years with acute or convalescent COVID-19. Sequenced sample: peripheral blood. J is TRBJ1-5 and V is TRBV7-2; perhaps TRBD1 as D (5 bases). The CDR3 here is CASSSWGGDNQPQHF. The DNA for the CDR3 is TGTGCCAGCAGTTCTTGGGGCGGGGATAATCAGCCCCAGCATTTT.